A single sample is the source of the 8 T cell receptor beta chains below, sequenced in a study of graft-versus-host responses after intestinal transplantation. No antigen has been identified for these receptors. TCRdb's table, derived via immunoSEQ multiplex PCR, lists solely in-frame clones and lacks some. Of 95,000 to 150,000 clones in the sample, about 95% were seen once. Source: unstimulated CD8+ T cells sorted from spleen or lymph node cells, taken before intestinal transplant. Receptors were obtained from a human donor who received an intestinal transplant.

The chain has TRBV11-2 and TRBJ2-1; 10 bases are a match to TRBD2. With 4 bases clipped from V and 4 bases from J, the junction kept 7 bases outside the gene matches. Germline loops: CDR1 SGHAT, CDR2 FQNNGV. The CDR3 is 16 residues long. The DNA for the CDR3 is TGTGCCAGCAGCTCCGAAGCGGGAGGGCCTTACAATGAGCAGTTCTTC. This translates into CASSSEAGGPYNEQFF.

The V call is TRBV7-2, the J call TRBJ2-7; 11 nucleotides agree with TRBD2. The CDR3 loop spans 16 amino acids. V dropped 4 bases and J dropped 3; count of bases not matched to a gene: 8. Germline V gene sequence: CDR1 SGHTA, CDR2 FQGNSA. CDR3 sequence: CASSSKGTSGRYEQYF. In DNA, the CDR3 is TGTGCCAGCAGCTCAAAGGGGACTAGCGGACGCTACGAGCAGTACTTC.

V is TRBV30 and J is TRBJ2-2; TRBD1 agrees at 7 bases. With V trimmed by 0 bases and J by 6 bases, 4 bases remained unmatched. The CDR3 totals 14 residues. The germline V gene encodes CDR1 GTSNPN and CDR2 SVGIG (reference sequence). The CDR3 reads CAWSVIQGAGELFF. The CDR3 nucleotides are TGTGCCTGGAGTGTAATTCAGGGGGCCGGGGAGCTGTTTTTT.

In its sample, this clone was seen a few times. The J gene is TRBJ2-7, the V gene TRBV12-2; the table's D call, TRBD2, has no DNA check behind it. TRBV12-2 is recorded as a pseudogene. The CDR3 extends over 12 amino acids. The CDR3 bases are TGTGCAAGTCGCAGCGGGAGGTACGAGCAGTACTTC. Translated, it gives CASRSGRYEQYF.

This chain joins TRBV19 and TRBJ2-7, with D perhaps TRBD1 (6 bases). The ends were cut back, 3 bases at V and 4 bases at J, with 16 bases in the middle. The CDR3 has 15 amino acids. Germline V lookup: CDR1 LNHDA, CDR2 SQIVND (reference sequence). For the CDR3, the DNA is TGTGCCAGTAGTATGCGACAGGAAGGTCGATACGAGCAGTACTTC. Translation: CASSMRQEGRYEQYF.

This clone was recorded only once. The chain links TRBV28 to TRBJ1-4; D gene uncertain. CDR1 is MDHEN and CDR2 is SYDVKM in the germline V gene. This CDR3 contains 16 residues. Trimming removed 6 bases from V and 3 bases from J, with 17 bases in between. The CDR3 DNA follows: TGTGCCAGCAGCCCAACGATCCAACTGCCTAATGAAAAACTGTTTTTT. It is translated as CASSPTIQLPNEKLFF.

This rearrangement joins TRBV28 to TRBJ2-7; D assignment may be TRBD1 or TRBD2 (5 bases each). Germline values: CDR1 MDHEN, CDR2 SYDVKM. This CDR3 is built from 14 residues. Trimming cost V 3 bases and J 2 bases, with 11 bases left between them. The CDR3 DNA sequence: TGTGCCAGCAGTTTGGGGGTAGGCCCCTACGAGCAGTACTTC. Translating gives CASSLGVGPYEQYF.

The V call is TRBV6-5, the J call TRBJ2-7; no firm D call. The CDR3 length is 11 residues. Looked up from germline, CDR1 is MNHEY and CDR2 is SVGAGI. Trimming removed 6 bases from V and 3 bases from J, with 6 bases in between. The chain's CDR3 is CASSLNYEQYF. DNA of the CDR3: TGTGCCAGCAGCTTGAACTACGAGCAGTACTTC.